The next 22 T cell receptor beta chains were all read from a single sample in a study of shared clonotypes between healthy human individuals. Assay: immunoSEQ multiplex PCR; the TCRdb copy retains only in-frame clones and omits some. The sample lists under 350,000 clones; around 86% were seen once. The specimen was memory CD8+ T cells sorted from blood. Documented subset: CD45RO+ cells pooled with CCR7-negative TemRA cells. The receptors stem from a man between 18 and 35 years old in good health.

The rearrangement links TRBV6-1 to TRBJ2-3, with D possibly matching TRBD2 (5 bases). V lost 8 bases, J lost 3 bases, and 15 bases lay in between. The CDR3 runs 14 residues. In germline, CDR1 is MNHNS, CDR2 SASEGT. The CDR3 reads CASEAGSWTDTQYF. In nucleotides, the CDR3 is TGTGCCAGCGAGGCGGGTAGTTGGACAGATACGCAGTATTTT.

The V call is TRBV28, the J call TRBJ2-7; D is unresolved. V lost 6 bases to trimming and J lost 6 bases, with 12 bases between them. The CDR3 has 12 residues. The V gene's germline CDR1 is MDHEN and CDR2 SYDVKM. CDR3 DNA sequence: TGTGCCAGCAGCACAGAATTCACCGAGCAGTACTTC. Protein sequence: CASSTEFTEQYF. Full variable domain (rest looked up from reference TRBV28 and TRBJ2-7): DVKVTQSSRYLVKRTGEKVFLECVQDMDHENMFWYRQDPGLGLRLIYFSYDVKMKEKGDIPEGYSVSREKKERFSLILESASTNQTSMYLCASSTEFTEQYFGPGTRLTVT.

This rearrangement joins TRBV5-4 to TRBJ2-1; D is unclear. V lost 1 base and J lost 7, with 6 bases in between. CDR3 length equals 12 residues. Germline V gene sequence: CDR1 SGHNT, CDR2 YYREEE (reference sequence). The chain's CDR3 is CASSLYANEQFF. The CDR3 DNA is TGTGCCAGCAGCTTGTACGCAAATGAGCAGTTCTTC. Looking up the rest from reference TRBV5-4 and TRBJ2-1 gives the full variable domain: ETGVTQSPTHLIKTRGQQVTLRCSSQSGHNTVSWYQQALGQGPQFIFQYYREEENGRGNFPPRFSGLQFPNYSSELNVNALELDDSALYLCASSLYANEQFFGPGTRLTVL.

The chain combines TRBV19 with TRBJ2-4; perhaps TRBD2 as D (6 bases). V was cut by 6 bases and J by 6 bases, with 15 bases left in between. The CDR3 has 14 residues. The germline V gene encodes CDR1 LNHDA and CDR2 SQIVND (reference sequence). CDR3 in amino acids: CASSLMGLGNIQYF. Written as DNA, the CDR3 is TGTGCCAGTAGCCTTATGGGACTGGGAAACATTCAGTACTTC. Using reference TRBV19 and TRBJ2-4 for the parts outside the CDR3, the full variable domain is DGGITQSPKYLFRKEGQNVTLSCEQNLNHDAMYWYRQDPGQGLRLIYYSQIVNDFQKGDIAEGYSVSREKKESFPLTVTSAQKNPTAFYLCASSLMGLGNIQYFGAGTRLSVL.

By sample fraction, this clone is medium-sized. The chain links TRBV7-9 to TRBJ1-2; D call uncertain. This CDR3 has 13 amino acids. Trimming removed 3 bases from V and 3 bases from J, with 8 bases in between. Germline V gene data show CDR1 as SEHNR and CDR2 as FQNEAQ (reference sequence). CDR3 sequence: CASSLTVDYGYTF. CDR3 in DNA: TGTGCCAGCAGCTTGACGGTGGACTATGGCTACACCTTC.

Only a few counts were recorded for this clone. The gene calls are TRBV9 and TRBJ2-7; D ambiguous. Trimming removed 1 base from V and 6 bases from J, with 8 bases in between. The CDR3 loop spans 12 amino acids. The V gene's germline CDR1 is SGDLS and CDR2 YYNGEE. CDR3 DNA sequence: TGTGCCAGCAGCGTAAATTACGGCGAGCAGTACTTC. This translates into CASSVNYGEQYF.

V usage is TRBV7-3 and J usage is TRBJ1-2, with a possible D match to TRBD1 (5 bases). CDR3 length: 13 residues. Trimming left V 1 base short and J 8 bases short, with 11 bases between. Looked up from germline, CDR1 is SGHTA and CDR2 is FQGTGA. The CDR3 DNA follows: TGTGCCAGCAGCTTAAATGGGGCGATCGGCTACACCTTC. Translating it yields CASSLNGAIGYTF.

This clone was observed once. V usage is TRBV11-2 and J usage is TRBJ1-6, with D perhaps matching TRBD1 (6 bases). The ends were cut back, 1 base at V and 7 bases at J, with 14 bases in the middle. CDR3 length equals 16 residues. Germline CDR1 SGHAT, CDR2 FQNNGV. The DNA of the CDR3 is TGTGCCAGCAGCTTAGTCGCAGGGGAGGGCAATTCACCCCTCCACTTT. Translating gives CASSLVAGEGNSPLHF.

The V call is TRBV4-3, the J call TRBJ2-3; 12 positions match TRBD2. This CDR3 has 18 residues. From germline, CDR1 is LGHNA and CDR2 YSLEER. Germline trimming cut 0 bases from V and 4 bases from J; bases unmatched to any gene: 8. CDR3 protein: CASSQEWTSGMLADTQYF. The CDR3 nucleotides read TGCGCCAGCAGCCAAGAGTGGACTAGCGGGATGTTGGCAGATACGCAGTATTTT.

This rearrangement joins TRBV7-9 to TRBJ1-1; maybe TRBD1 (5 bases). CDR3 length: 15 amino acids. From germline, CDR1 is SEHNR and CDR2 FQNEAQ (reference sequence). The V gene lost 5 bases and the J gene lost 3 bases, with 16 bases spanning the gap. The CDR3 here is CASSPPVRDHTEAFF. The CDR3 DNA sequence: TGTGCCAGCAGCCCCCCCGTCAGGGATCACACTGAAGCTTTCTTT.

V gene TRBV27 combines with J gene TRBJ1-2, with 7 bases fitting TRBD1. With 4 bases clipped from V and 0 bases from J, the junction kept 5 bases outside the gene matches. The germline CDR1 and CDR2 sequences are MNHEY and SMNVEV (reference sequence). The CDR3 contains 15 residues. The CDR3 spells CASSWSGQTNYGYTF. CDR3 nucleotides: TGTGCCAGCAGTTGGTCGGGACAGACTAACTATGGCTACACCTTC.

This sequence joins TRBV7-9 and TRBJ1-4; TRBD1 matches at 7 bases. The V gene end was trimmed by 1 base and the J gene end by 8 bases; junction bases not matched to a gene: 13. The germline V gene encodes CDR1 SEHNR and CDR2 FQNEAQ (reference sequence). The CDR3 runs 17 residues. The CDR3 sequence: CASSLGSVRQGGEKLFF. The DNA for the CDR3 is TGTGCCAGCAGCTTAGGGTCGGTTCGTCAGGGGGGCGAAAAACTGTTTTTT.

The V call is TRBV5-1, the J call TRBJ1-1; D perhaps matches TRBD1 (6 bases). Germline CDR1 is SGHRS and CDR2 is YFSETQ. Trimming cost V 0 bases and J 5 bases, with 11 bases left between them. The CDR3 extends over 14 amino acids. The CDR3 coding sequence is TGCGCCAGCAGCTTGGAACAGGGCTCAACTGAAGCTTTCTTT. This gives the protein CASSLEQGSTEAFF.

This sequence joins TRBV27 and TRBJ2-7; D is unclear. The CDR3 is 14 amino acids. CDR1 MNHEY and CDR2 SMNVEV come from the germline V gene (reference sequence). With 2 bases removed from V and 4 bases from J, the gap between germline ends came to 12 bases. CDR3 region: CASSLRALGYEQYF. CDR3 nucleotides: TGTGCCAGCAGTTTACGTGCCCTGGGGTACGAGCAGTACTTC.

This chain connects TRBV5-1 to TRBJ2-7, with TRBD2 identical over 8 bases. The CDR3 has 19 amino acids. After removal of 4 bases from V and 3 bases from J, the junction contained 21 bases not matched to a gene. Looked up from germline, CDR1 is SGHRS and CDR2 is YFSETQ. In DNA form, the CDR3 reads TGCGCCAGCAGCATGTACCCTGGACTAGCTAATAAGGTTTTCTACGAGCAGTACTTC. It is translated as CASSMYPGLANKVFYEQYF.

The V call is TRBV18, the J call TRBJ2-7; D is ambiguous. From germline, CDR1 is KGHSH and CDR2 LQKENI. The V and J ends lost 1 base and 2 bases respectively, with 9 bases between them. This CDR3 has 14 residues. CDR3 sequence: CASSPRQLTYEQYF. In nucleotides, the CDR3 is TGTGCCAGCTCACCACGGCAGCTAACCTACGAGCAGTACTTC.

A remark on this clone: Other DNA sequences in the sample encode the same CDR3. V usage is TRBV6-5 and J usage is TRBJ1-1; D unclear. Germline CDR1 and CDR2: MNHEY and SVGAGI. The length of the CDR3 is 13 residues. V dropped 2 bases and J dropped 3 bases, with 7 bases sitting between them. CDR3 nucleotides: TGTGCCAGCAGTTACGAGTGGGACACTGAAGCTTTCTTT. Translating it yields CASSYEWDTEAFF.

In DNA, the CDR3 is TGTGCCAGCAGAAAGGAGACAGGGACTTCGTACGAGCAGTACTTC. This gives the protein CASRKETGTSYEQYF. The chain employs TRBV27 and TRBJ2-7; a weak D match, TRBD1 (7 bases). Germline CDR1 reads MNHEY; CDR2 reads SMNVEV (reference sequence). V dropped 6 bases and J dropped 4 bases, with 19 bases sitting between them. The CDR3 consists of 15 residues.

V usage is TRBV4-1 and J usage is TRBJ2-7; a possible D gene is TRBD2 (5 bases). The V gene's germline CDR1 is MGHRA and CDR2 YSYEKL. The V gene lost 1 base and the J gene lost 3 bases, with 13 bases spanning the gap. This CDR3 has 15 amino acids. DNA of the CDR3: TGCGCCAGCAGCCAAGTTCGGGGTGTGGACTACGAGCAGTACTTC. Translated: CASSQVRGVDYEQYF.

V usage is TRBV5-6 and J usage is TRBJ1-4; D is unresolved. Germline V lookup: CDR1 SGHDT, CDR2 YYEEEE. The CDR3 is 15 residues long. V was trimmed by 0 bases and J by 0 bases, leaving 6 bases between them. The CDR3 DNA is TGTGCCAGCAGCTTGGTATCTGCAACTAATGAAAAACTGTTTTTT. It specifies CASSLVSATNEKLFF.

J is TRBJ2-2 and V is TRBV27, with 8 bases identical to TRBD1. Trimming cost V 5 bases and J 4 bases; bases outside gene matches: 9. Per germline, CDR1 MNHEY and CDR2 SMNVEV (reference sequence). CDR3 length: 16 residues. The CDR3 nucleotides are TGTGCCAGCAGTCACACCCAGGGGGCAGGCACCGGGGAGCTGTTTTTT. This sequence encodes CASSHTQGAGTGELFF.

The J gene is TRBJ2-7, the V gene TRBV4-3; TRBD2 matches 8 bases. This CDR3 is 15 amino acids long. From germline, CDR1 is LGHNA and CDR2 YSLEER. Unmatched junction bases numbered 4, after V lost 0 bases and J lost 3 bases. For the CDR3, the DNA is TGCGCCAGCAGCCAAGACCCTACTAGCGGCTACGAGCAGTACTTC. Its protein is CASSQDPTSGYEQYF.